The clone carrying this TCR beta chain was counted only a few times. Its antigen remains unknown. There are 14 residues in the CDR3. Looked up from germline, CDR1 is MNHEY and CDR2 is SMNVEV (reference sequence). Trimming stripped 5 bases from V and 2 bases from J, with 10 bases between. The TCR beta CDR3 regions underwent amplification using RNA transcripts as the source. The study used the HTBI primer set for a first-round RT-PCR of the TCR CDR3. TCRdb fed the multiplex PCR reads into MiXCR, producing one record per CDR3 protein. The data contain 700,000 or so distinct CDR3 sequences, approximately 16% of them singletons. With a duration under 2 months, the hyperthyroidism was newly diagnosed in patients aged 18 to 65. This specimen belongs to a study of T cells in Graves' hyperthyroidism and ophthalmopathy. Study-level findings and limits: Most thyroid clonotypes with frequency above 0.001 were detected in blood.

The receptor was isolated from a young man with Graves' hyperthyroidism. This chain links TRBV27 with TRBJ2-1; perhaps TRBD1 as D (5 bases). Sequenced: blood. The DNA of the CDR3 is TGTGCCAGCAGTAAACAGGTGACCTACAATGAGCAGTTCTTC. Translating it yields CASSKQVTYNEQFF.